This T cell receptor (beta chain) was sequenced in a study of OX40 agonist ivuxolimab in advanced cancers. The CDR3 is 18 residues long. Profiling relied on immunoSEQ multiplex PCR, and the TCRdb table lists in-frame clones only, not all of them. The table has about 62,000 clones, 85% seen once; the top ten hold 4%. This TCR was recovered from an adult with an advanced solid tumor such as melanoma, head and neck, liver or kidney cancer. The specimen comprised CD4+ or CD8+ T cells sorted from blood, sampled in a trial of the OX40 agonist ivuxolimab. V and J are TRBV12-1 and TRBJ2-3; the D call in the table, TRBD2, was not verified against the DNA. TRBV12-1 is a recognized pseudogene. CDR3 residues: CASSSSGGARFFTDTQYF. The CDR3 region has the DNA TGTGCCAGCAGCTCCAGCGGGGGGGCCAGATTTTTCACAGATACGCAGTATTTT.